These 26 T cell receptor beta chains originate from one sample sequenced in a study of metastatic and nonmetastatic thyroid tumors. TCRdb redid the clone calls on the PCR reads using MiXCR. The table includes 15,000 or so clones, 20% to 30% detected once. None of the patients had undergone any treatment ahead of thyroid surgery. The sequenced material came from tumor tissue. These receptors all stem from a female donor with papillary thyroid cancer or a benign thyroid nodule (not recorded which). Some clones in this sample may be carry-over from other donors' samples.

This clone showed up many times. The chain combines TRBV6-4 with TRBJ1-3, with D tentatively TRBD1 (5 bases). Trimming left V 8 bases short and J 2 bases short, with 22 bases between. The CDR3 contains 17 residues. Germline lookup yields CDR1 MRHNA and CDR2 SNTAGT. This chain's CDR3 is CASPAPGKGRTGNTIYF. The CDR3 nucleotides are TGTGCCAGCCCTGCGCCAGGGAAGGGGCGTACTGGAAACACCATATATTTT.

The V and J genes are TRBV30 and TRBJ1-2, with a weak D call TRBD1 (5 bases). Trimming left V 2 bases short and J 8 bases short, with 12 bases between. There are 12 residues in the CDR3. Germline-derived CDR1 and CDR2 are GTSNPN and SVGIG (reference sequence). The CDR3 sequence: CAWSPRAGGYTF. In DNA form, the CDR3 reads TGTGCCTGGAGTCCCAGGGCCGGGGGCTACACCTTC. Supplemented by reference TRBV30 and TRBJ1-2, the full variable domain reads SQTIHQWPATLVQPVGSPLSLECTVEGTSNPNLYWYRQAAGRGLQLLFYSVGIGQISSEVPQNLSASRPQDRQFILSSKKLLLSDSGFYLCAWSPRAGGYTFGSGTRLTVV.

This clone was counted many times. The genes are TRBV6-1 and TRBJ2-5, with no clear D. Germline V CDR1 and CDR2: MNHNS, SASEGT. CDR3 length equals 13 residues. V shed 5 bases and J shed 5 bases, with 12 bases lying between them. In DNA form, the CDR3 reads TGTGCCAGCAGTCTTCTAGGCTCGGAGACCCAGTACTTC. This sequence encodes CASSLLGSETQYF.

In regard to this clone: A read error may account for a junction end that differs from germline. The chain is built from TRBV24-1 and TRBJ2-1; no reliable D call. The CDR3 runs 14 residues. CDR1 and CDR2 from the germline V gene are KGHDR and SFDVKD. The CDR3 DNA follows: TGTGCCACCAGTGACCACAGTATGGTAGATGAGCATTTCTTC. Encoded protein: CATSDHSMVDEHFF.

This clone was recorded at least ten times. The chain joins TRBV29-1 to TRBJ2-7; the match to TRBD2 covers 9 bases. The CDR3 has 13 residues. The germline gives CDR1 SQVTM, CDR2 ANQGSEA. V gave up 7 bases and J gave up 3 bases; unmatched junction bases: 7. CDR3 DNA sequence: TGCAGCGCTGACCTGACTAGCGGCTACGAGCAGTACTTC. It yields the protein CSADLTSGYEQYF.

By sample share, this clone is medium-sized (0.01 to 0.1%). This rearrangement joins TRBV28 to TRBJ1-5; D remains unclear. V lost 3 bases, J lost 6 bases, and 12 bases lay in between. Germline V lookup: CDR1 MDHEN, CDR2 SYDVKM. This CDR3 has 14 residues. The CDR3, as DNA: TGTGCCAGCAGTTTGGCTGACACCGGTCAGCCCCAGCATTTT. Translation gives CASSLADTGQPQHF.

The table lists this clone with a count of one. A read error may produce the germline difference seen at one junction end. This rearrangement joins TRBV12-5 to TRBJ1-5; D is perhaps TRBD1 (5 bases). The CDR3 consists of 20 residues. Germline V gene sequence: CDR1 LGHNT, CDR2 FRNRAP. The CDR3 here is CASGLPLRGGFALGNQPQHF. CDR3 nucleotide sequence: TGTGCTAGTGGTTTGCCACTCCGGGGGGGATTTGCTCTTGGCAATCAGCCTCAGCATTTT. The complete variable domain, with remaining parts taken from reference TRBV12-5 and TRBJ1-5, reads DARVTQTPRHKVTEMGQEVTMRCQPILGHNTVFWYRQTMMQGLELLAYFRNRAPLDDSGMPKDRFSAEMPDATLATLKIQPSEPRDSAVYFCASGLPLRGGFALGNQPQHFGDGTRLSIL.

Many counts were recorded for this clone. V and J are TRBV5-1 and TRBJ1-3; no clear D. Germline CDR1 and CDR2: SGHRS and YFSETQ. This CDR3 comprises 13 residues. Trimming removed 4 bases at V and 3 bases at J, with 8 bases between. The CDR3 reads CASSAGYGNTIYF. The CDR3 DNA reads TGCGCCAGCAGCGCAGGTTATGGAAACACCATATATTTT. The variable domain in full, completed from reference TRBV5-1 and TRBJ1-3, reads KAGVTQTPRYLIKTRGQQVTLSCSPISGHRSVSWYQQTPGQGLQFLFEYFSETQRNKGNFPGRFSGRQFSNSRSEMNVSTLELGDSALYLCASSAGYGNTIYFGEGSWLTVV.

This clone is judged medium-sized. V and J are TRBV24-1 and TRBJ1-3; D is uncertain. The germline V and J ends were trimmed by 8 bases and 4 bases, with 8 bases remaining between them. Germline V gives CDR1 KGHDR, CDR2 SFDVKD. The CDR3 has 12 residues. CDR3 amino acids: CATTGEGNTIYF. For the CDR3, the DNA is TGTGCCACCACCGGAGAAGGAAACACCATATATTTT.

By sample fraction, this clone is medium-sized (0.01 to 0.1%). The CDR3 DNA sequence: TGTGCCAGCAGTCGGCAGGGAGAAGCTTTCTTT. As protein: CASSRQGEAFF. The J gene is TRBJ1-1, the V gene TRBV25-1, with D possibly TRBD1 on 5 matching bases. The germline V gene has CDR1 MGHDK and CDR2 SYGVNS. Trimming removed 5 bases at V and 8 bases at J, with 9 bases between. CDR3 length equals 11 residues.

Concerning this clone itself: The junction and the germline gene differ at one end; a read error may be behind it. This chain uses TRBV6-1 with TRBJ2-7, with 7 bases aligning to TRBD1. This CDR3 spans 15 amino acids. Germline lookup yields CDR1 MNHNS and CDR2 SASEGT. Written as DNA, the CDR3 is TGTTCCAGCATCTCAGGGACAGCACCGCCCTACGAGCAGTACTTC. Protein sequence: CSSISGTAPPYEQYF.

By proportion, this clone is medium-sized (0.01 to 0.1%). DNA of the CDR3: TGTGCCAGCAGGTCCTCCCCGGCCGGGACGGCTGGGGCAGATACGCAGTATTTT. Protein: CASRSSPAGTAGADTQYF. The chain is built from TRBV6-5 and TRBJ2-3, with D perhaps matching TRBD1 or TRBD2 (5 bases each). The CDR3 length is 18 residues. Germline loops: CDR1 MNHEY, CDR2 SVGAGI. Trimming took off 6 bases at V and 4 bases at J, with 26 bases between the two ends.

The sample holds a few counts of this clone. The V and J genes are TRBV28 and TRBJ2-3; 13 nucleotides line up with TRBD2. Per the germline V gene, CDR1 is MDHEN and CDR2 is SYDVKM. V shed 4 bases and J 3 bases; nucleotides not matched to a gene: 1. The length of the CDR3 is 15 residues. In DNA, the CDR3 is TGTGCCAGCAGTTGGACTAGCGGGAGTACAGATACGCAGTATTTT. The encoded protein is CASSWTSGSTDTQYF.

In its sample, this clone was seen a few times. A read error is possible here, since a much larger clone lies one base away. The chain recombines TRBV19 with TRBJ1-4; D is possibly TRBD1 (5 bases). The CDR3 consists of 16 residues. Deletions cut 3 bases from V and 8 bases from J, with 19 bases between. Germline CDR1 is LNHDA and CDR2 is SQIVND (reference sequence). The CDR3 sequence is CASSIRGTNAYEKLFF. CDR3 bases: TGTGCCAGTAGTATCCGGGGCACCAACGCTTACGAAAAACTGTTTTTT.

CDR3 residues: CASSRNSGLSSYEQYF. CDR3 nucleotides: TGTGCCAGCAGCCGGAATAGCGGCTTAAGCTCCTACGAGCAGTACTTC. The V and J genes are TRBV4-2 and TRBJ2-7, with D possibly TRBD2 on 6 matching bases. Per germline, CDR1 LGHNA and CDR2 YNFKEQ. Deletions cut 4 bases from V and 0 bases from J, with 16 bases between. The CDR3 has 16 amino acids.

This clone was counted ten times or more. The CDR3 DNA reads TGTGCCAGCAGCCGCCAAGAGACCCAGTACTTC. The encoded protein is CASSRQETQYF. V usage is TRBV7-8 and J usage is TRBJ2-5; D is undetermined. Germline CDR1 reads SGHVS; CDR2 reads FQNEAQ. The CDR3 totals 11 residues. Trimming left V 5 bases short and J 1 base short, with 2 bases between.

Judged by abundance, this clone is medium-sized (0.01 to 0.1%). V and J are TRBV27 and TRBJ1-1; D is undetermined. CDR3 length: 12 amino acids. CDR1 and CDR2 from the germline V gene are MNHEY and SMNVEV (reference sequence). Between the trimmed V and J ends, which lost 7 bases and 4 bases, there was a span of 10 bases. The CDR3 nucleotides are TGTGCCAGCATAACCACGAGCACTGAAGCTTTCTTT. Protein sequence: CASITTSTEAFF.

The genes are TRBV5-1 and TRBJ1-2; D remains ambiguous. Trimming removed 3 bases at V and 7 bases at J, with 13 bases between. Germline assignment: CDR1 SGHRS and CDR2 YFSETQ. This CDR3 region has 13 residues. CDR3 bases: TGCGCCAGCAGCTACGACGGGGATTTTGGCTACACCTTC. Amino acids: CASSYDGDFGYTF. Combining the CDR3 with reference TRBV5-1 and TRBJ1-2 gives the whole variable domain KAGVTQTPRYLIKTRGQQVTLSCSPISGHRSVSWYQQTPGQGLQFLFEYFSETQRNKGNFPGRFSGRQFSNSRSEMNVSTLELGDSALYLCASSYDGDFGYTFGSGTRLTVV.

This clone is medium-sized within its sample. The V and J genes are TRBV6-6 and TRBJ2-1, with a tentative D call TRBD1 (6 bases). Germline V gene lookup returns CDR1 MNHNY and CDR2 SVGAGI (reference sequence). Trimming stripped 2 bases from V and 4 bases from J, with 12 bases between. CDR3 length: 15 residues. The CDR3 loop reads CASSYPGTKYNEQFF. In DNA, the CDR3 is TGTGCCAGCAGTTACCCCGGGACAAAATACAATGAGCAGTTCTTC.

The chain links TRBV30 to TRBJ2-3, with a weak D call TRBD2 (6 bases). This CDR3 is built from 17 residues. Trimming shortened V by 0 bases and J by 7 bases, and 23 bases separated the two germline ends. Germline V lookup: CDR1 GTSNPN, CDR2 SVGIG (reference sequence). The DNA of the CDR3 is TGTGCCTGGAGTGTATCCCAGGGTGTTATCCGGGGGTATACGCAGTATTTT. Translation gives CAWSVSQGVIRGYTQYF. The entire variable domain, with the rest obtained from reference TRBV30 and TRBJ2-3, is as follows: SQTIHQWPATLVQPVGSPLSLECTVEGTSNPNLYWYRQAAGRGLQLLFYSVGIGQISSEVPQNLSASRPQDRQFILSSKKLLLSDSGFYLCAWSVSQGVIRGYTQYFGPGTRLTVL.

This clone appeared many times. A read error is possible here, since a much larger clone lies one base away. The V call is TRBV19, the J call TRBJ2-4; possibly TRBD1 for D (5 bases). This CDR3 comprises 14 residues. Per germline, CDR1 LNHDA and CDR2 SQIVND (reference sequence). CDR3 region: CAGSIAGAKNIQYF. The CDR3 DNA reads as TGTGCCGGTAGTATAGCAGGGGCCAAAAACATTCAGTACTTC.

This clone was picked up many times. V and J are TRBV3-1 and TRBJ1-1; D perhaps matches TRBD1 (5 bases). Germline V gives CDR1 LGHDT, CDR2 YNNKEL (reference sequence). Between the trimmed V and J ends, which lost 1 base and 7 bases, there was a span of 13 bases. The CDR3 totals 14 residues. The DNA of the CDR3 is TGTGCCAGCAGCCAAGGGGGACTGATCCTTGAAGCTTTCTTT. Its protein product is CASSQGGLILEAFF.

This clone is classed as medium-sized (0.01 to 0.1%). This chain joins TRBV6-1 and TRBJ1-5; TRBD1 is a possible D gene (5 bases). CDR3 length: 13 residues. CDR1 is MNHNS and CDR2 is SASEGT in the germline V gene. Trimming removed 8 bases at V and 7 bases at J, with 15 bases between. The DNA of the CDR3 is TGTGCCAGCGGCGGGGGGAGGTACCAGCCCCAGCATTTT. Translation: CASGGGRYQPQHF.

This clone has a handful of counts. The chain recombines TRBV5-1 with TRBJ1-1; weak D call: TRBD1 (6 bases). The V gene's germline CDR1 is SGHRS and CDR2 YFSETQ. The V gene lost 3 bases and the J gene lost 0 bases, with 12 bases spanning the gap. The CDR3 extends over 15 amino acids. CDR3 loop: CASSSVQGMNTEAFF. In nucleotides, the CDR3 is TGCGCCAGCAGCTCGGTACAGGGAATGAACACTGAAGCTTTCTTT.

Comment on this clone: Possible read error: a much larger clone is one base away. The J gene is TRBJ2-7, the V gene TRBV5-4; TRBD2 might be the D (6 bases). CDR3 length: 15 amino acids. Germline V gene data show CDR1 as SGHNT and CDR2 as YYREEE (reference sequence). V was trimmed by 3 bases and J by 2 bases, leaving 15 bases between them. CDR3 nucleotide sequence: TGTGCCAGCAGCTCTGGGAATAGCGGCACCTACGAGCAGTACTTC. This codes for CASSSGNSGTYEQYF.

This clone was picked up many times. V gene TRBV19 combines with J gene TRBJ2-3, with 9 bases fitting TRBD1. V shed 3 bases, J shed 9 bases, and the junction held 10 bases outside the gene matches. This CDR3 region has 15 residues. Germline assignment: CDR1 LNHDA and CDR2 SQIVND (reference sequence). The CDR3 loop is CASSIRQGEKWTQYF. CDR3 coding DNA: TGTGCCAGTAGTATTCGACAGGGGGAGAAGTGGACGCAGTATTTT.